Listed below are T cell receptor beta chains from one sample, sequenced in a study of blood T cell repertoires in COVID-19. Clones were read by immunoSEQ multiplex PCR, and TCRdb kept only the in-frame ones, dropping some. The sample includes about 380,000 clones, 88% seen only once; the top ten take around 1.2%. The material sequenced was PBMCs or T cells enriched from blood (not recorded which). The receptor source for this set is a woman between 18 and 30 years old who had recovered from COVID-19. Both conserved end residues are part of each CDR3. A D gene is named only where the DNA matches it firmly. A row's size may be missing; if present it is once, few, many or a size class.

abundance	v_gene	j_gene	d_gene	CDR3aa	CDR3nt
-	TRBV27	TRBJ1-5	TRBD1	CASSLGGTGLYSNQPQHF	TGTGCCAGCAGTTTAGGGGGGACAGGACTATATAGCAATCAGCCCCAGCATTTT
-	TRBV19	TRBJ1-4	-	CASSMGPVNEKLFF	TGTGCCAGTAGTATGGGGCCGGTTAATGAAAAACTGTTTTTT
-	TRBV7-9	TRBJ2-6	TRBD1	CASSSRQGIPSGANVLTF	TGTGCCAGCAGCTCCCGACAGGGGATCCCCTCTGGGGCCAACGTCCTGACTTTC
-	TRBV14	TRBJ2-4	-	CASSPARGIQYF	TGTGCCAGCAGCCCTGCTAGGGGCATTCAGTACTTC
once	TRBV6-1	TRBJ1-1	TRBD1	CASSEAVGSGGGSTEAFF	TGTGCCAGCAGTGAAGCAGTCGGGTCAGGGGGCGGAAGCACTGAAGCTTTCTTT
-	TRBV18	TRBJ1-1	-	CASSPEANTEAFF	TGTGCCAGCTCACCGGAGGCGAACACTGAAGCTTTCTTT
once	TRBV29-1	TRBJ2-3	-	CSVGNRERTDTQYF	TGCAGCGTTGGAAACAGGGAAAGGACAGATACGCAGTATTTT
few	TRBV11-3	TRBJ2-3	-	CASSLMTRTDTQYF	TGTGCCAGCAGCTTGATGACGAGGACAGATACGCAGTATTTT
-	TRBV10-3	TRBJ1-4	-	CAISEARNEKLFF	TGTGCCATCAGTGAAGCCAGGAATGAAAAACTGTTTTTT
-	TRBV2	TRBJ1-5	-	CASSRQGLVLQPQHF	TGTGCCAGCAGCAGGCAGGGGTTAGTTCTTCAGCCCCAGCATTTT
-	TRBV9	TRBJ2-2	-	CASSVTNTGELFF	TGTGCCAGCAGCGTCACGAACACCGGGGAGCTGTTTTTT
-	TRBV7-3	TRBJ2-7	-	CASSLRGNSGDSSYEQYF	TGTGCCAGCAGCTTAAGGGGGAATAGCGGGGACAGCTCCTACGAGCAGTACTTC